This T cell receptor beta chain was sequenced during a study of cytomegalovirus exposure and HLA in healthy donors (dated by TCRdb to the late 2010s). With regard to the full study: The 650 to 800 repertoires of the first cohort and the 120 or so validation repertoires were produced on the same platform, according to a later analysis. The aim of the study was to test whether cataloging public T cell receptors could identify signatures of past pathogen exposure. A separate validation cohort of more than 100 different subjects was used in addition to the roughly 620-subject first cohort. The study combined high-throughput TCR immunosequencing, statistical association of individual TCRs with disease status, and machine learning to predict cytomegalovirus infection status. The paper's findings and limits, for the study overall: The authors suggested that the approach could potentially be generalized to other disease states and immunological phenotypes. The study listed 164 TCR beta chains as associated with cytomegalovirus. All 120 or so repertoires were used to score co-occurrence in the validation cohort in a later analysis, because that analysis had no HLA typing for the cohort. The classifier was reported to diagnose cytomegalovirus status with high specificity and sensitivity in both the original cohort and the validation cohort. A few of the identified cytomegalovirus-associated TCR beta chains were confirmed in vitro to be specific for cytomegalovirus antigens. Subsequent analysis determined that TCRs grouped into clusters in the first cohort also showed a tendency toward co-occurrence across the 90 to 150 validation repertoires, and approximately 93% of cluster scores exceeded 0. Most TCR sequences were observed very rarely across donors, whereas some public TCRs were present in many individuals.

The donors were included in the validation cohort of approximately 120 subjects, a group kept apart from the approximately 650-subject first cohort. Libraries came from the immunoSEQ multiplex PCR assay. Per the authors' processing: A statistical classification framework was built to diagnose cytomegalovirus status from the catalog of TCR beta chain sequences. As stored in TCRdb, this immuneACCESS dataset retains in-frame rearrangements with V and J assigned. A fraction of the clones does not appear; measured against another copy, unresolved V genes explain less than half of the discrepancy, and the remainder lacks a known reason. From that table come the V and J calls and clone size; the DNA was used to work out D and trimming. The sample table records 120,000 to 150,000 clones; approximately 89% of these occur just once. 0.6% to 0.85% of the sample lies in the top ten. To note about this clone: The clone's antigen remains unknown. Per-base quality was not reported, and no clone a single base away is much larger than it.

The TCR comes from a man aged 18 to 29 in good health and CMV-seronegative. Source material: PBMCs.

The encoded CDR3 is CASRLYRTSYNEQFF. The DNA is TGTGCCAGCAGGCTATATAGAACCTCCTACAATGAGCAGTTCTTC. This receptor chain uses TRBV27 and TRBJ2-1; too little of a D gene remains to name it. CDR1 and CDR2 (MNHEY, SMNVEV) derive from the germline V gene (reference sequence). The CDR3 covers 15 residues, taking in both the cysteine and the phenylalanine. The CDR3 DNA has 45 bases and is translated from base 1. The germline ends are 12 bases apart after V is trimmed by 6 bases and J by 0 bases.